Listed below are T cell receptor beta chains from one sample, sequenced in a study of sequential checkpoint blockade in melanoma. TCRdb's copy holds only in-frame clones and misses some; the assay was immunoSEQ multiplex PCR. The sample yields about a hundred clones, under 20% seen once. Material: tumor tissue (inferred from file names), obtained from a patient given nivolumab and ipilimumab in sequence. The receptors originated from a human donor with melanoma. Each CDR3 is given with its conserved first and last residue. The order of the fields is J gene, D gene, clone size, V gene, CDR3 DNA, CDR3 protein. A D gene is named only where the DNA matches it firmly. Clone size appears in some rows only: once, few, many, or a class for an expanded clone.

>TRBJ1-5|NA|NA|TRBV19
TGTGCCAGTAGTCTGGGGCATAGCAATCAGCCCCAGCATTTT
CASSLGHSNQPQHF
>TRBJ1-5|NA|NA|TRBV18
TGTGCCAGCTCGGGGCAGGGGAATCAGCCCCAGCATTTT
CASSGQGNQPQHF
>TRBJ2-1|TRBD1|few|TRBV19
TGTGCCAGTAGTACTCCGACAGGGGAACATAATGAGCAGTTCTTC
CASSTPTGEHNEQFF
>TRBJ2-3|TRBD2|NA|TRBV6-8
TGTGCCAGCAGTGACAGTAGCGGGGGGTCAGAAGATACGCAGTATTTT
CASSDSSGGSEDTQYF
>TRBJ1-1|NA|NA|TRBV1
TGCGCCAGCAGCCAAGATCCCCAGGGTAACACTGAAGCTTTCTTT
CASSQDPQGNTEAFF
>TRBJ1-1|NA|few|TRBV6-8
TGTGCCAGCACGAACAGGGCAAGGACTGAAGCTTTCTTT
CASTNRARTEAFF
>TRBJ2-7|NA|NA|TRBV6-7
TGTGCCAGCAGTTACCAGGGGGAGCAGTACTTC
CASSYQGEQYF
>TRBJ2-3|NA|NA|TRBV19
TGTGCCAGTGGTGGGTCGGGGGAGACAGATACGCAGTATTTT
CASGGSGETDTQYF
>TRBJ2-5|TRBD2|few|TRBV30
TGTGCCTGGGCCTGGGGGGGGAGAGAGACCCAGTACTTC
CAWAWGGRETQYF
>TRBJ1-1|NA|NA|TRBV14
TGTGCCAGCAGCCAGCCGGGACTCAAGAACACTGAAGCTTTCTTT
CASSQPGLKNTEAFF
>TRBJ2-2|NA|once|TRBV5-1
TGCGCCAGCAGCTCCAGCGGACCGAACACCGGGGAGCTGTTTTTT
CASSSSGPNTGELFF
>TRBJ2-7|TRBD1|NA|TRBV10-2
TGCGCCAGCAAAACCCCAGGGGGATGGTCCTACGAGCAGTACTTC
CASKTPGGWSYEQYF
>TRBJ2-2|TRBD1|large|TRBV11-3
TGTGCCAGCAGCGCGACAGGGGCGGCGGGCACCGGGGAGCTGTTTTTT
CASSATGAAGTGELFF